This entry describes one T cell receptor beta chain. Germline V gene sequence: CDR1 LNHDA, CDR2 SQIVND (reference sequence). V lost 6 bases to trimming and J lost 0 bases; unmatched junction nucleotides: 4. The CDR3 loop spans 14 amino acids. The data derive from a study of blood T cell repertoires in COVID-19. Under the authors' procedure: Reference gene primers were amplified, and this amplification served to estimate nucleated cell counts. Method: immunoSEQ multiplex PCR; TCRdb's copy keeps in-frame clones and lacks some. V and J calls and clone size are copied from that table; D and trimming were computed from the DNA. The sample has some 250,000 clones, more than 75% seen once.

The sequence was collected from a middle-aged woman who had recovered from COVID-19. The chain uses TRBV19 and TRBJ1-2; TRBD1 matches at 7 bases. Specimen: peripheral blood. This CDR3 reads CASRSGTANYGYTF. For the CDR3, the DNA is TGTGCCAGTAGATCCGGGACAGCTAACTATGGCTACACCTTC.